The 3 T cell receptor beta chains below all came from one sample that was sequenced in a study of blood T cell repertoires in COVID-19. Generated by immunoSEQ multiplex PCR, the TCRdb table keeps only in-frame clones and is missing some. The sample yields roughly 150,000 clones, 80% seen once. Material for sequencing was PBMCs or T cells enriched from blood (not recorded which). These receptors were taken from a man aged 40-49 years who had recovered from COVID-19.

The chain links TRBV15 to TRBJ1-2; 8 bases line up with TRBD1. The CDR3 totals 14 residues. Germline V gene data show CDR1 as LNHNV and CDR2 as YYDKDF (reference sequence). V lost 0 bases and J lost 7; bases outside the gene matches: 4. The CDR3 region is CATSRDRQGAGYTF. CDR3 DNA: TGTGCCACCAGCAGAGATCGTCAGGGGGCTGGCTACACCTTC.

Only one count was recorded for this clone. The chain links TRBV10-3 to TRBJ1-4; unclear D gene. This CDR3 is 15 amino acids long. Germline values: CDR1 ENHRY, CDR2 SYGVKD. Trimming removed 4 bases at V and 3 bases at J, with 12 bases between. The CDR3 coding sequence is TGTGCCATCAGTGCAAGAGAGGGTGCTAATGAAAAACTGTTTTTT. This sequence encodes CAISAREGANEKLFF.

The V call is TRBV3-1 (or the pseudogene TRBV3-2), the J call TRBJ1-2, with TRBD1 as a possible D gene (5 bases). Trimming took 3 bases from V and 2 from J, leaving 10 bases between them. Germline CDR1 is LGHDT and CDR2 is YNNKEL (reference sequence). CDR3 size: 14 residues. CDR3 in amino acids: CASSQPGGNYGYTF. Written as DNA, the CDR3 is TGTGCCAGCAGCCAGCCCGGGGGAAACTATGGCTACACCTTC.